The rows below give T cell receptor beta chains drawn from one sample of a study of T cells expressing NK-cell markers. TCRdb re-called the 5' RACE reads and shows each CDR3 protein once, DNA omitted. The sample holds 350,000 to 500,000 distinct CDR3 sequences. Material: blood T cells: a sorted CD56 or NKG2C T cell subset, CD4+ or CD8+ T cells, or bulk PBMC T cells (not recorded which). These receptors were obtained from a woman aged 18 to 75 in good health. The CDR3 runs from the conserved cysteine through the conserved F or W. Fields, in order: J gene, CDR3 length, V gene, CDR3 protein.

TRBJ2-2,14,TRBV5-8,CASIRGALTGELFF
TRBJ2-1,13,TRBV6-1,CAAVGTPNNEQFF
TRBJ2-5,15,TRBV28,CASRSKDRVKETQYF
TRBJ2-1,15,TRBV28,CASSSRPESYNEQFF
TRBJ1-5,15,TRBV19,CASSRTVRYDQPQHF
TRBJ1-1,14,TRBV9,CASSVGRGRTEAFF
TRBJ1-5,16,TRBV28,CASISSGEGGNQPQHF
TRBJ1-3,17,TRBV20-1,CSALTGGKSHSGNTIYF
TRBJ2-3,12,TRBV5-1,CASSRDTDTQYF
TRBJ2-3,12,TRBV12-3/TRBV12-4,CASSRPWDTQYF
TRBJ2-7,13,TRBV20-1,CSARAAGGYEQYF
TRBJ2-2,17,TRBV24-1,CATSGLGGPRNAGELFF
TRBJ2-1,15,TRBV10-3,CAISQGLAHYNEQFF
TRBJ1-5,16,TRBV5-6,CASTKGGDPGNQPQHF
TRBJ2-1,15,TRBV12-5,CASGYSGRGYNEQFF
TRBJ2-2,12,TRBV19,CATVDRNGELFF
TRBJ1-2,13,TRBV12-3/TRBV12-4,CASSHAGDCGYTF
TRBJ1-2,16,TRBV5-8,CASSFYRTGANYGYTF
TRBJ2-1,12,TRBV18,CASSPLASEQFF
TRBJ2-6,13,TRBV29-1,CSVEGTGANVLTF
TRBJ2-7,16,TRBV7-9,CASSPPRSSGYYEQYF
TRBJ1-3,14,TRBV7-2,CASSTDRGGNTIYF
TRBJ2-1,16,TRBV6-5,CASSYSGTGFDNEQFF
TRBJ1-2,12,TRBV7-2,CASSLGNRGYTF
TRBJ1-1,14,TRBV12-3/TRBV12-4,CASSPRDRVTEAFF
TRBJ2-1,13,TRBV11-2,CASSPGRSNEQFF
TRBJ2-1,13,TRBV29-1,CSVGSGTSGKGFF
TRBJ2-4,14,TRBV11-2,CASSLGTKFNIQYF
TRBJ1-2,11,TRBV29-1,CSVEGIRGYTF
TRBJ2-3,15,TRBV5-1,CASDETSAGRDTQYF